This T cell receptor beta chain was documented in a study of T cell responses to AZD1222 COVID-19 vaccine. Study in general: The analysis combined second doses at about 4 or about 12 weeks. Notes on the study in general: Samples come after the peak T cell response, not at day 14. Two AZD1222 administrations were followed by greater Spike-specific TCR breadth and depth.

Only in-frame clones appear in the TCRdb table, and some are missing; sequencing was by immunoSEQ multiplex PCR. The data show 75,000 to 95,000 clones, roughly 90% seen once. CDR1 and CDR2 (germline): MGHRA, YSYEKL. V shed 1 base and J 4 bases; nucleotides not matched to a gene: 8. The CDR3 runs to 17 residues. Points on this clone: The antigen is unknown.

V usage is TRBV4-1 and J usage is TRBJ1-1; 11 bases line up with TRBD1. The receptor was isolated from an adult in good health. Sequenced material: peripheral blood, taken on day 0 of AZD1222 vaccination. The chain's CDR3 is CASSQGFRTGGFTEAFF. CDR3 DNA: TGCGCCAGCAGCCAAGGGTTCCGGACAGGGGGCTTCACTGAAGCTTTCTTT.